Included here is one T cell receptor (beta chain) sequence, with context. Its antigen remains unidentified. The junction had 6 bases not matched to a gene; V was cut back by 6 bases and J by 10 bases. Germline CDR1 MRHNA, CDR2 SNTAGT. There are 14 residues in the CDR3. The data were produced by immunoSEQ multiplex PCR, yet TCRdb's version contains in-frame clones alone and is incomplete. There are about 110,000 clones in the sample; roughly 90% occur only once, and less than 6% lies in the top ten. This record belongs to a study of T cell responses to AZD1222 COVID-19 vaccine. Study background: Second doses were pooled across both intervals (about 4 or about 12 weeks).

Regarding the study as a whole: Dominant CD4 TCR responses targeted spike regions 160-218 and 743-854. At baseline, seropositivity was found in only six or seven AZD1222 recipients.

The J gene is TRBJ1-6, the V gene TRBV6-4, with TRBD1 matching 10 bases. The TCR originated in an adult in good health. Specimen: peripheral blood, collected on day 0 of AZD1222 vaccination. The CDR3 protein is CASSQTGGASPLHF. CDR3 bases: TGTGCCAGCAGCCAGACAGGGGGCGCCTCACCCCTCCACTTT.